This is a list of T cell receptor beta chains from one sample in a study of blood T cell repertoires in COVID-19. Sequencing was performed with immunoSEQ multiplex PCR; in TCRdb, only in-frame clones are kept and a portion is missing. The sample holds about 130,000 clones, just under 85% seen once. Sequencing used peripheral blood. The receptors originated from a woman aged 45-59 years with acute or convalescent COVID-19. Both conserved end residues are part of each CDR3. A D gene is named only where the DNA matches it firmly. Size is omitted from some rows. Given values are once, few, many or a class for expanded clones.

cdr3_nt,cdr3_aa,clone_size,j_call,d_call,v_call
TGCGCCAGCAGCCAGATAACCGGGGGAACAAAAACCGGGGAGCTGTTTTTT,CASSQITGGTKTGELFF,NA,TRBJ2-2,NA,TRBV5-1
TGTGCCAGCAGCCAAGATTGGCAGGGGGGCACTGAAGCTTTCTTT,CASSQDWQGGTEAFF,NA,TRBJ1-1,TRBD1,TRBV3-1/TRBV3-2
TGTGCCAGCAGCATCCCGACAGGGAGTAACTATGGCTACACCTTC,CASSIPTGSNYGYTF,NA,TRBJ1-2,TRBD1,TRBV5-6
TGTGCCAGCAGAGACAGGTCTGGGGCCAACGTCCTGACTTTC,CASRDRSGANVLTF,NA,TRBJ2-6,NA,TRBV6-5
TGTGCCAGCAGCGCCGCGGGGGGGCAAGAGACTCAGTACTTC,CASSAAGGQETQYF,NA,TRBJ2-5,TRBD2,TRBV9
TGTGCCAGCAGTGATATAGGGGTTAGCAATCAGCCCCAGCATTTT,CASSDIGVSNQPQHF,NA,TRBJ1-5,NA,TRBV6-1
TGTGCCAGCACAAGTCCGGGACAGGGAAATAATTCACCCCTCCACTTT,CASTSPGQGNNSPLHF,once,TRBJ1-6,TRBD1,TRBV28
TGTGCCAGCAGTTCCAACAGGGGGTCACATGAAAAACTGTTTTTT,CASSSNRGSHEKLFF,NA,TRBJ1-4,TRBD1,TRBV2
TGTGCCAGCAGCATACGACAGGGTTATGGCTACACCTTC,CASSIRQGYGYTF,NA,TRBJ1-2,TRBD1,TRBV7-3
TGCGCCAGCAGTGAGTCGATACTAGTTGGACACAATGAGCAGTTCTTC,CASSESILVGHNEQFF,NA,TRBJ2-1,NA,TRBV10-2
TGTGCCACCAGCCTCAGGGGCCACTCACCCCTCCACTTT,CATSLRGHSPLHF,NA,TRBJ1-6,NA,TRBV15
TGTGCCAGCAGTTACAGCCCCGGACAGTTGAACACTGAAGCTTTCTTT,CASSYSPGQLNTEAFF,NA,TRBJ1-1,NA,TRBV6-5
TGTGCCAGCAGCTTAGGACAGGGTGTAAGTGGCTACACCTTC,CASSLGQGVSGYTF,NA,TRBJ1-2,TRBD1,TRBV11-2
TGTGCCAGCAGCCCACATGAGGATACAAATGAAAAACTGTTTTTT,CASSPHEDTNEKLFF,NA,TRBJ1-4,NA,TRBV14
TGTGCCAGCAGCGTCGTATGCTCTAAATGCTATAGCAATCAGCCCCAGCATTTT,CASSVVCSKCYSNQPQHF,NA,TRBJ1-5,NA,TRBV11-3
TGCGCCAATACCGGCGGACCCGGGGGCTATGGCTACACCTTC,CANTGGPGGYGYTF,NA,TRBJ1-2,NA,TRBV10-1
TGCAGCGCCGCCCAGCGGGGGGGTAATACGCAGTATTTT,CSAAQRGGNTQYF,NA,TRBJ2-3,TRBD2,TRBV29-1
TGTGCCAGCAGCCCGCCCGGGACTGATGCCTACGAGCAGTACTTC,CASSPPGTDAYEQYF,NA,TRBJ2-7,NA,TRBV5-4
TGTGCCAGTAGTATAGACGATTCACCCCTCCACTTT,CASSIDDSPLHF,few,TRBJ1-6,NA,TRBV19
TGTGCCAGCAGCGCGATGACAGGGATAGGCACCGGGGAGCTGTTTTTT,CASSAMTGIGTGELFF,NA,TRBJ2-2,TRBD1,TRBV9
TGTGCCTGGAGACGGGAAGACTCGACTGGTGGCTACACCTTC,CAWRREDSTGGYTF,NA,TRBJ1-2,NA,TRBV30
TGTGCCAGCAGTCCCGGAGGGCCGCCGGATGAAAAACTGTTTTTT,CASSPGGPPDEKLFF,few,TRBJ1-4,NA,TRBV6-5
TGTGCCAGCAGCATACAAAGTCTGGGGCTTGAGCAGTACTTC,CASSIQSLGLEQYF,once,TRBJ2-7,NA,TRBV28
TGTGCCAGCAGCTTAGGATTGGGCTACTACGAGCAGTACTTC,CASSLGLGYYEQYF,NA,TRBJ2-7,NA,TRBV11-2
TGCGCCAGCAGCTTGGACAGGGGAGGAGATACGCAGTATTTT,CASSLDRGGDTQYF,once,TRBJ2-3,NA,TRBV5-1
TGTGCCAGTAGTATTACGCAGGGGCGCAATCAGCCCCAGCATTTT,CASSITQGRNQPQHF,once,TRBJ1-5,NA,TRBV19
TGTGCCAGCAGGGGACAGGGAGGCTACGAGCAGTACTTC,CASRGQGGYEQYF,few,TRBJ2-7,TRBD1,TRBV27
TGTGCCAGCAGCTTTTCTTCCCACGAGCAGTACTTC,CASSFSSHEQYF,NA,TRBJ2-7,NA,TRBV5-5
TGTGCCTGGCGCATTACAGGGGAGCTTTCCTATGGCTACACCTTC,CAWRITGELSYGYTF,NA,TRBJ1-2,TRBD1,TRBV30
TGTGCCACCGAGTGGTCCAATGAGCAGTTCTTC,CATEWSNEQFF,NA,TRBJ2-1,NA,TRBV24-1
TGTGCCAGCAGCCCGACCGGACAAGCCTCCCAAGAGACCCAGTACTTC,CASSPTGQASQETQYF,NA,TRBJ2-5,NA,TRBV5-4
TGTGCCAGCAGCCTACTAGCGGGGGGGCCGCATACGCAGTATTTT,CASSLLAGGPHTQYF,NA,TRBJ2-3,TRBD2,TRBV7-2
TGTGCCAGCAGCTTAGTTGCGGACACCACCTATGGCTACACCTTC,CASSLVADTTYGYTF,NA,TRBJ1-2,NA,TRBV7-8
TGTGCCAGCAGCTTACTACGGGAAGCCGGGGAGCTGTTTTTT,CASSLLREAGELFF,NA,TRBJ2-2,NA,TRBV7-2
TGTGCCAGCAGCTATCCCCTACCTGCAACTAATGAAAAACTGTTTTTT,CASSYPLPATNEKLFF,NA,TRBJ1-4,NA,TRBV5-8
TGTGCCAGCAGCCAAGCTGACAGGGGGCCTGGCTACACCTTC,CASSQADRGPGYTF,NA,TRBJ1-2,TRBD1,TRBV3-1/TRBV3-2
TGTGCCACCAGCAGAGATACTCGGCAGGGGGGTTCGAACACTGAAGCTTTCTTT,CATSRDTRQGGSNTEAFF,NA,TRBJ1-1,TRBD1,TRBV15
TGTGCCAGCAGCCGCACAGGCGGACACAATGAGCAGTTCTTC,CASSRTGGHNEQFF,few,TRBJ2-1,NA,TRBV11-2
TGCGCCAGCAGCCTCACAGGGACCAGCACAGATACGCAGTATTTT,CASSLTGTSTDTQYF,NA,TRBJ2-3,NA,TRBV5-1
TGCGCCAGCAACACATCTCCACAGGGGACCTACAATGAGCAGTTCTTC,CASNTSPQGTYNEQFF,few,TRBJ2-1,TRBD1,TRBV5-1
TGTGCTAGTGGTTTGGGGCGGATCTACGAGCAGTACTTC,CASGLGRIYEQYF,few,TRBJ2-7,NA,TRBV12-5
TGTGCCAGTAGTATTGGAGGGGTTGAGCAGTTCTTC,CASSIGGVEQFF,few,TRBJ2-1,NA,TRBV19